The source of this T cell receptor (beta chain) is a study of blood T cells in healthy people across ages. Points from the study as a whole: Long-lived and aged donors differed, with more naive CD4+ cells and higher diversity in the long-lived.

In germline, CDR1 is SGHRS, CDR2 YFSETQ. Trimming stripped 3 bases from V and 2 bases from J, with 14 bases between. There are 15 residues in the CDR3. As to this clonotype: Its specificity is not known.

A J-beta primer mix and a sample-barcoded 5' primer were used in a second PCR of about 6 to 12 cycles. Each cDNA molecule, via a template-switch adaptor with 12 random nucleotides, was tagged. TCRdb ran MiXCR on the 5' RACE reads and lists one entry per CDR3 protein. Found here are just over 1 million distinct CDR3 sequences, 45% of them singletons; the top ten hold under 20%. Researchers isolated at least 7 million PBMCs per sample. Samples each had at least 5.5 micrograms of total RNA extracted. Sequences were obtained from blood. This receptor was obtained from a woman in her sixties or seventies in good health. The V call is TRBV5-1, the J call TRBJ2-5; D is ambiguous. The chain's CDR3 is CASSSSIRVQETQYF. In nucleotides, the CDR3 is TGCGCCAGCAGCTCCTCCATACGCGTACAAGAGACCCAGTACTTC.